This TCR beta chain was recorded in a study of T cell changes during pregnancy in multiple sclerosis. Generated by immunoSEQ multiplex PCR, the TCRdb table keeps only in-frame clones and is missing some. The sample yields about 40,000 clones, more than 85% seen once. J was trimmed by 4 bases and V by 4 bases; bases with no gene match: 5. The CDR3 is 15 residues long. The germline gives CDR1 MNHEY, CDR2 SVGAGI. The sequencing used CD8+ T cells from peripheral blood mononuclear cells, collected in the third trimester of pregnancy. The TCR comes from a female donor with multiple sclerosis, enrolled in a pregnancy study. V gene TRBV6-5 combines with J gene TRBJ2-1; 9 bases agree with TRBD1. Written as DNA, the CDR3 is TGTGCCAGCAGTTCCACGGACAGGGGATACAATGAGCAGTTCTTC. Residues: CASSSTDRGYNEQFF.